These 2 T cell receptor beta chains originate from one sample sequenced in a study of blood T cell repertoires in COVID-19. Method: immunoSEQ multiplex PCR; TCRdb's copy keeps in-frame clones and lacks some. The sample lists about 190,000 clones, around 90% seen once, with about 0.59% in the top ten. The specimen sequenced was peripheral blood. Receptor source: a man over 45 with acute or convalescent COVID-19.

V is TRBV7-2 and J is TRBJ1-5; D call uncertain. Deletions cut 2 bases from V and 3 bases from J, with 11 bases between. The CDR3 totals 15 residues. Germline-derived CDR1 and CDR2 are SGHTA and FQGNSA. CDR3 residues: CASSLLLGDNQPQHF. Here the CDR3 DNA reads TGTGCCAGCAGCTTATTATTAGGAGACAATCAGCCCCAGCATTTT.

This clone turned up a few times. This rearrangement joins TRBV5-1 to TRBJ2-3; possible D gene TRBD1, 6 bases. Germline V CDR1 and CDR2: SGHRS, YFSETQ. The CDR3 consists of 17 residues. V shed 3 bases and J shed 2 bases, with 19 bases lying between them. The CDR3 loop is CASSSTNRERYTDTQYF. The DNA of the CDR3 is TGCGCCAGCAGCTCTACCAACAGGGAACGATACACAGATACGCAGTATTTT.